This T cell receptor (beta chain) was sequenced in a study of blood T cell repertoires in COVID-19. Study-wide background: There were acute and convalescent COVID-19 samples, and they came from the United States, Italy and Spain.

Some clones are missing from TCRdb's copy, which holds only in-frame ones; the method was immunoSEQ multiplex PCR. Of a few hundred thousand clones in the sample, just over 85% were seen once. This clone came up once. The CDR3 covers 16 residues. V was cut by 1 base and J by 9 bases, with 16 bases left in between. CDR1 SGHTA and CDR2 FQGNSA come from the germline V gene. The chain employs TRBV7-2 and TRBJ1-6; D call uncertain. Sequences were obtained from PBMCs or T cells enriched from blood (not recorded which). The source of this sequence is a woman aged 40 to 55 with acute COVID-19. CDR3 protein: CASSLVTARGSSPLHF. The CDR3, as DNA: TGTGCCAGCAGCTTAGTAACAGCCCGGGGTAGTTCACCCCTCCACTTT.